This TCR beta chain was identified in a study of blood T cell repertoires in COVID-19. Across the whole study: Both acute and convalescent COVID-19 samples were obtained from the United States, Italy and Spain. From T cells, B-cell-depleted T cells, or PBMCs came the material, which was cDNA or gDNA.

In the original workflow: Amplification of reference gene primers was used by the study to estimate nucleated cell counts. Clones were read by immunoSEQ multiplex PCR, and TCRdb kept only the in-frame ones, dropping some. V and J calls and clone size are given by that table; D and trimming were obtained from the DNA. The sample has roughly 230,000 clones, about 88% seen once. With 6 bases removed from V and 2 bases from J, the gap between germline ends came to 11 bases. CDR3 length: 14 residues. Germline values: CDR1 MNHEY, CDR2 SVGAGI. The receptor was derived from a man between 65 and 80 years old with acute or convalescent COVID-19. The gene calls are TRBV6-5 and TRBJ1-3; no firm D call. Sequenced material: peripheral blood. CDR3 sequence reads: CASRRQSAGNTIYF. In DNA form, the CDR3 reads TGTGCCAGCAGACGCCAGTCAGCTGGAAACACCATATATTTT.